These T cell receptor beta chains were read from a single sample in a study of Graves' ophthalmopathy and Graves' hyperthyroidism. Each CDR3 protein is one row after TCRdb ran MiXCR on the multiplex PCR reads. The profile shows over a million distinct CDR3 sequences, 35% to 40% of them singletons. Sequencing was carried out using peripheral blood or thyroid tissue (not recorded which). Source of these receptors: an adult man with Graves' hyperthyroidism. The CDR3 runs from the conserved cysteine through the conserved F or W. Each record gives: CDR3 DNA, CDR3 protein, clone size, D gene, J gene, V gene. A D gene is named only where the DNA matches it firmly. Part of the rows lack a size; the others show once, few, many or a class for expanded clones.

CDR3nt: TGCGCCAGCAGTGTTGGGATTAATGAAAAACTGTTTTTT; CDR3aa: CASSVGINEKLFF; abundance: many; d_gene: .; j_gene: TRBJ1-4; v_gene: TRBV10-1
CDR3nt: TGCGCCAGCAGTGATCAGGGTGGCGGAAACACCATATATTTT; CDR3aa: CASSDQGGGNTIYF; abundance: many; d_gene: .; j_gene: TRBJ1-3; v_gene: TRBV5-1
CDR3nt: TGTGCCAGCAGCTTGAGCCACCGAACGGGGGCCCAATTTGAGACCCAGTACTTC; CDR3aa: CASSLSHRTGAQFETQYF; abundance: many; d_gene: .; j_gene: TRBJ2-5; v_gene: TRBV7-2
CDR3nt: TGTGCCAGCAGTGCTGGAGACATCGGGCAGGTTGAAAAACTGTTTTTT; CDR3aa: CASSAGDIGQVEKLFF; abundance: .; d_gene: .; j_gene: TRBJ1-4; v_gene: TRBV9
CDR3nt: TGTGCCAGCAGTCGGGAGACGGGTCAGCCCCAGCATTTT; CDR3aa: CASSRETGQPQHF; abundance: few; d_gene: .; j_gene: TRBJ1-5; v_gene: TRBV6-5
CDR3nt: TGTGCCAGTAGTCCGGGACTGCACTATGGCTACACCTTC; CDR3aa: CASSPGLHYGYTF; abundance: .; d_gene: .; j_gene: TRBJ1-2; v_gene: TRBV19
CDR3nt: TGTGCCAGCAGCTTAGGTGGTTTGGGGGGGAATAGCAATCAGCCCCAGCATTTT; CDR3aa: CASSLGGLGGNSNQPQHF; abundance: few; d_gene: .; j_gene: TRBJ1-5; v_gene: TRBV7-9
CDR3nt: TGCAGCGTCCTCCGGGGAACCCAGTACTTC; CDR3aa: CSVLRGTQYF; abundance: many; d_gene: .; j_gene: TRBJ2-5; v_gene: TRBV29-1
CDR3nt: TGCGCCAGCTTCCCATCGGTCCACTCTGGGGCCAACGTCCTGACTTTC; CDR3aa: CASFPSVHSGANVLTF; abundance: few; d_gene: .; j_gene: TRBJ2-6; v_gene: TRBV5-1
CDR3nt: TGTGCCAGCAGGGGGGACACCCAGCCCCAGCATTTT; CDR3aa: CASRGDTQPQHF; abundance: .; d_gene: .; j_gene: TRBJ1-5; v_gene: TRBV2
CDR3nt: TGCAGCGTTGGCCGAAGCGGGAGCGGAGAGACCATATATTTT; CDR3aa: CSVGRSGSGETIYF; abundance: .; d_gene: .; j_gene: TRBJ1-3; v_gene: TRBV29-1
CDR3nt: TGTGCCAGCAGCTTGGAACTAGCGGGGGTCAACACCGGGGAGCTGTTTTTT; CDR3aa: CASSLELAGVNTGELFF; abundance: many; d_gene: TRBD2; j_gene: TRBJ2-2; v_gene: TRBV7-2
CDR3nt: TGCAGCGTAAGGACTGGAGGGCGCGAGCAGTACTTC; CDR3aa: CSVRTGGREQYF; abundance: many; d_gene: .; j_gene: TRBJ2-7; v_gene: TRBV29-1
CDR3nt: TGTGCCAGCAGCTTCGGGGACAGGGTGGCCAACACCGGGGAGCTGTTTTTT; CDR3aa: CASSFGDRVANTGELFF; abundance: .; d_gene: TRBD1; j_gene: TRBJ2-2; v_gene: TRBV5-5
CDR3nt: TGCGCCAGCAAGGAAAACAGTGGAAACACCATATATTTT; CDR3aa: CASKENSGNTIYF; abundance: few; d_gene: .; j_gene: TRBJ1-3; v_gene: TRBV10-1
CDR3nt: TGTGCCAGTAGTACGGATACACGGGGGCCGATGGGCTACGAGCAGTACTTC; CDR3aa: CASSTDTRGPMGYEQYF; abundance: many; d_gene: .; j_gene: TRBJ2-7; v_gene: TRBV19
CDR3nt: TGCGCCAGCAGCCTAGGGAACAGGGAGCAGGGTTCACCCCTCCACTTT; CDR3aa: CASSLGNREQGSPLHF; abundance: many; d_gene: .; j_gene: TRBJ1-6; v_gene: TRBV4-3
CDR3nt: TGTGCCAGCAGCTTAGGGGGGGGCGGTCCCTACGAGCAGTACTTC; CDR3aa: CASSLGGGGPYEQYF; abundance: .; d_gene: .; j_gene: TRBJ2-7; v_gene: TRBV7-2
CDR3nt: TGCAGCGTTGAGACAGTTCCCTATGGCTACACCTTC; CDR3aa: CSVETVPYGYTF; abundance: many; d_gene: .; j_gene: TRBJ1-2; v_gene: TRBV29-1
CDR3nt: TGTGCCACCCAAGATAGCGGATACTCCTACGAGCAGTACTTC; CDR3aa: CATQDSGYSYEQYF; abundance: many; d_gene: .; j_gene: TRBJ2-7; v_gene: TRBV19